The 30 T cell receptor beta chains listed next were all sequenced from one sample in a study of CD8+CD57+ T cells in acquired aplastic anemia. Patients chosen for sequencing had CD8+CD57+ cells that had expanded, as shown by flow cytometry. It was genomic DNA that served as the template for profiling TCR beta VDJ and CDR3. In TCRdb, the reads were re-called with MiXCR into one record per CDR3 protein. The sample includes hundreds of thousands of distinct CDR3 sequences, around a third of them seen just once. Input material: sorted CD4+, CD8+, or CD8+CD57+ T cells (not recorded which) from PBMCs. These TCRs come from a human donor with aplastic anemia.

The chain links TRBV9 to TRBJ1-1, with no clear D. Germline values: CDR1 SGDLS, CDR2 YYNGEE. V lost 4 bases, J lost 6 bases, and 16 bases lay in between. The CDR3 is 14 amino acids. CDR3 region: CASSIVSEMAEAFF. As DNA, the CDR3 is TGTGCCAGCAGCATAGTCAGTGAAATGGCTGAAGCTTTCTTT. Together with reference TRBV9 and TRBJ1-1, the CDR3 gives the full variable domain: DSGVTQTPKHLITATGQRVTLRCSPRSGDLSVYWYQQSLDQGLQFLIQYYNGEERAKGNILERFSAQQFPDLHSELNLSSLELGDSALYFCASSIVSEMAEAFFGQGTRLTVV.

The chain employs TRBV7-6 and TRBJ2-1, with D perhaps given as TRBD1 or TRBD2 (6 bases each). Germline V gene data show CDR1 as SGHVS and CDR2 as FNYEAQ. The CDR3 totals 13 residues. In nucleotides, the CDR3 is TGTGGTACCGGGGGCGGACCCTACAATGAGCAGTTCTTC. Its protein product is CGTGGGPYNEQFF.

This chain links TRBV30 with TRBJ1-6; TRBD1 matches at 8 bases. This CDR3 region has 14 residues. V lost 5 bases, J lost 6 bases, and 6 bases stayed unmatched. Looked up from germline, CDR1 is GTSNPN and CDR2 is SVGIG (reference sequence). The CDR3 DNA follows: TGTGCCTGGGACAGGGACAGGCTTAATTCACCCCTCCACTTT. Its protein product is CAWDRDRLNSPLHF.

For this clonotype: A clone one base away is much larger, so this may be a read error. The rearrangement uses TRBV7-2 and TRBJ1-3; TRBD1 agrees at 7 bases. This CDR3 has 15 residues. Germline CDR1 reads SGHTA; CDR2 reads FQGNSA. The chain's CDR3 is CASSRDSRFGNAIYF. CDR3 coding DNA: TGTGCCAGCAGTCGGGACAGCAGATTTGGAAACGCCATATATTTT.

The chain combines TRBV25-1 with TRBJ2-1; 7 nucleotides match TRBD2. Unmatched junction bases numbered 11, after V lost 6 bases and J lost 0 bases. This CDR3 has 17 amino acids. From germline, CDR1 is MGHDK and CDR2 SYGVNS. CDR3 in amino acids: CASSLRERGVSYNEQFF. CDR3 in DNA: TGTGCCAGCAGCTTAAGGGAGCGGGGAGTCTCCTACAATGAGCAGTTCTTC.

A word on this clonotype: At one boundary the junction diverges from the germline segment, which might be a read error. The V call is TRBV10-3, the J call TRBJ2-5; 9 nucleotides match TRBD2. The CDR3 runs to 15 residues. Germline CDR1 ENHRY, CDR2 SYGVKD. CDR3 residues: CASSYRRGGRETQYF. CDR3 in DNA: TGTGCCAGCAGTTACCGGCGGGGGGGCCGAGAGACCCAGTACTTC.

Ten or more counts support this clonotype. The chain employs TRBV29-1 and TRBJ2-7; D is uncertain. Germline CDR1 reads SQVTM; CDR2 reads ANQGSEA. Between the trimmed V and J ends, which lost 4 bases and 3 bases, there was a span of 13 bases. CDR3 size: 13 residues. CDR3 sequence: CSVAETPFYEQYF. CDR3 nucleotide sequence: TGCAGCGTTGCGGAGACTCCCTTCTACGAGCAGTACTTC.

This chain uses TRBV29-1 with TRBJ1-1; 11 positions match TRBD1. J lost 4 bases, V lost 7 bases, and 2 bases had no gene match. CDR3 length: 12 residues. Germline CDR1 is SQVTM and CDR2 is ANQGSEA. The CDR3, as DNA: TGCAGCGGTGGACAGGGGGCCACTGAAGCTTTCTTT. Amino acid sequence: CSGGQGATEAFF. Supplemented by reference TRBV29-1 and TRBJ1-1, the full variable domain reads SAVISQKPSRDICQRGTSLTIQCQVDSQVTMMFWYRQQPGQSLTLIATANQGSEATYESGFVIDKFPISRPNLTFSTLTVSNMSPEDSSIYLCSGGQGATEAFFGQGTRLTVV.

This clonotype was counted at least ten times. The chain recombines TRBV19 with TRBJ2-7, with D hard to call. Germline CDR1 reads LNHDA; CDR2 reads SQIVND (reference sequence). This CDR3 region has 14 residues. V was cut by 8 bases and J by 6 bases, with 20 bases left in between. Here the CDR3 reads CASRISSIASEQYF. As DNA, the CDR3 is TGTGCCAGTCGGATTTCGTCGATTGCCAGCGAGCAGTACTTC. The whole variable domain, remainder taken from reference TRBV19 and TRBJ2-7, is DGGITQSPKYLFRKEGQNVTLSCEQNLNHDAMYWYRQDPGQGLRLIYYSQIVNDFQKGDIAEGYSVSREKKESFPLTVTSAQKNPTAFYLCASRISSIASEQYFGPGTRLTVT.

This clonotype was observed at least ten times. V usage is TRBV12-3 or TRBV12-4 and J usage is TRBJ1-5, with D possibly matching TRBD1 (6 bases). Trimming took off 4 bases at V and 2 bases at J, with 9 bases between the two ends. The length of the CDR3 is 14 residues. The CDR3 bases are TGTGCCAGCAGTTCGGGGGGCGGCAATCAGCCCCAGCATTTT. Protein product: CASSSGGGNQPQHF.

This clonotype was counted ten times or more. This chain uses TRBV25-1 with TRBJ2-3, with 15 bases matching TRBD2. Trimming took 5 bases from V and 6 from J; bases not matched to a gene: 9. The CDR3 has 17 residues. Per the germline V gene, CDR1 is MGHDK and CDR2 is SYGVNS. In nucleotides, the CDR3 is TGTGCCAGCAGTATGATGGGACTAGCGGGAGGAGCGGATACGCAGTATTTT. Its translation: CASSMMGLAGGADTQYF.

This clonotype was seen ten or more times. The chain employs TRBV29-1 and TRBJ2-3; no clear D gene. The CDR3 has 15 residues. V shed 4 bases and J shed 0 bases, with 14 bases lying between them. Germline V gene data show CDR1 as SQVTM and CDR2 as ANQGSEA. The CDR3 sequence: CSVVPPRGSTDTQYF. The CDR3 DNA sequence: TGCAGCGTTGTACCTCCGAGAGGTAGCACAGATACGCAGTATTTT.

This clonotype was seen at least ten times. The J gene is TRBJ1-1, the V gene TRBV29-1; a weak D match, TRBD1 (5 bases). V was clipped by 7 bases and J by 1 base, with 13 bases between them. The CDR3 length is 13 residues. Germline values: CDR1 SQVTM, CDR2 ANQGSEA. The CDR3 coding sequence is TGCAGCGCCCCCGGGGACGGGAACACTGAAGCTTTCTTT. Its translation: CSAPGDGNTEAFF.

The table lists this clonotype with many counts. The V and J genes are TRBV20-1 and TRBJ2-7; 7 bases agree with TRBD2. The CDR3 consists of 13 residues. Germline trimming cut 8 bases from V and 1 base from J; bases unmatched to any gene: 8. The germline V gene encodes CDR1 DFQATT and CDR2 SNEGSKA (reference sequence). The chain's CDR3 is CSTPAGVSYEQYF. The CDR3 DNA sequence: TGCAGTACCCCGGCGGGAGTGTCCTACGAGCAGTACTTC.

This clonotype came up many times. The rearrangement joins TRBV6-5 to TRBJ1-2; D remains ambiguous. In germline, CDR1 is MNHEY, CDR2 SVGAGI. The CDR3 contains 14 residues. V was shortened by 3 bases and J by 5 bases, with 13 bases between the two germline ends. The DNA of the CDR3 is TGTGCCAGCAGTTATGGCAGTACCGATTATGGCTACACCTTC. Translated: CASSYGSTDYGYTF.

This clonotype was picked up a small number of times. The chain is built from TRBV12-3 or TRBV12-4 and TRBJ2-1; D is possibly TRBD1 (5 bases). The CDR3 is made up of 13 amino acids. Trimming pared 6 bases from V and 4 bases from J, leaving 10 bases between. As DNA, the CDR3 is TGTGCCAGCAGGGGAACAGGATACAATGAGCAGTTCTTC. Translating gives CASRGTGYNEQFF.

This clonotype was found many times. The gene calls are TRBV7-9 and TRBJ2-7, with 10 bases that match TRBD2. This CDR3 region has 16 residues. Germline V gene lookup returns CDR1 SEHNR and CDR2 FQNEAQ (reference sequence). With 4 bases clipped from V and 3 bases from J, the junction kept 9 bases outside the gene matches. In DNA, the CDR3 is TGTGCCAGCAGCTCATGGACTAGCGGTGATTTCTACGAGCAGTACTTC. Translation: CASSSWTSGDFYEQYF.

The CDR3 DNA sequence: TGCAGCGTAACCAGGGAGGGCACTGAAGCTTTCTTT. This sequence encodes CSVTREGTEAFF. The chain carries TRBV29-1 and TRBJ1-1, with D possibly being TRBD1 (5 bases). Trimming shortened V by 6 bases and J by 4 bases, and 12 bases separated the two germline ends. The CDR3 runs 12 residues. Germline assignment: CDR1 SQVTM and CDR2 ANQGSEA.

This clonotype has ten or more counts. The rearrangement uses TRBV19 and TRBJ1-5, with TRBD1 matching over 9 bases. In germline, CDR1 is LNHDA, CDR2 SQIVND (reference sequence). The CDR3 is 14 residues long. V lost 6 bases to trimming and J lost 6 bases; unmatched junction nucleotides: 6. The CDR3 sequence: CASRGQGLGQPQHF. The CDR3 nucleotides are TGTGCCAGTAGAGGACAGGGGTTAGGTCAGCCCCAGCATTTT.

This clonotype has a handful of counts. This chain links TRBV30 with TRBJ1-2; unclear D gene. Trimming took 0 bases from V and 6 from J, leaving 14 bases between them. Per germline, CDR1 GTSNPN and CDR2 SVGIG (reference sequence). The CDR3 spans 14 residues. Here the CDR3 reads CAWSVPPASNGYTF. The CDR3, as DNA: TGTGCCTGGAGTGTACCCCCCGCCAGCAATGGCTACACCTTC.

This clonotype was counted many times. The V and J genes are TRBV7-2 and TRBJ1-5, with D tentatively TRBD1 (5 bases). This CDR3 is 15 amino acids long. Trimming took 6 bases from V and 2 from J, leaving 14 bases between them. Germline CDR1 is SGHTA and CDR2 is FQGNSA. The CDR3 nucleotides read TGTGCCAGCAGTCTAGCAGGAGGGGGCAATCAGCCCCAGCATTTT. Translation: CASSLAGGGNQPQHF.

The chain is built from TRBV29-1 and TRBJ2-7, with D tentatively TRBD1 or TRBD2 (5 bases each). The CDR3 length is 13 residues. V dropped 2 bases and J dropped 2 bases, with 10 bases sitting between them. In germline, CDR1 is SQVTM, CDR2 ANQGSEA. The CDR3 loop reads CSVEHGDAYEQYF. For the CDR3, the DNA is TGCAGCGTTGAACACGGGGACGCCTACGAGCAGTACTTC.

Details on this clonotype: A read error is possible here, since a much larger clone lies one base away. The gene calls are TRBV7-9 and TRBJ2-7; 10 bases fit TRBD1. The CDR3 loop spans 15 amino acids. CDR1 is SEHNR and CDR2 is FQNEAQ in the germline V gene (reference sequence). DNA of the CDR3: TGTGCCAGCAGCTCCGACAGGGGGCTATCCTACAAGCAGTACTTC. Its protein is CASSSDRGLSYKQYF.

This clonotype was counted many times. This sequence joins TRBV25-1 and TRBJ2-3; no firm D call. The germline CDR1 and CDR2 sequences are MGHDK and SYGVNS. Trimming left V 0 bases short and J 2 bases short, with 15 bases between. The CDR3 consists of 17 residues. Written as DNA, the CDR3 is TGTGCCAGCAGTGAATATATGGAAGCCAGGAACACAGATACGCAGTATTTT. Encoded protein: CASSEYMEARNTDTQYF. The entire variable domain, with the rest obtained from reference TRBV25-1 and TRBJ2-3, is as follows: EADIYQTPRYLVIGTGKKITLECSQTMGHDKMYWYQQDPGMELHLIHYSYGVNSTEKGDLSSESTVSRIRTEHFPLTLESARPSHTSQYLCASSEYMEARNTDTQYFGPGTRLTVL.

The V gene is TRBV28, the J gene TRBJ1-5; D is ambiguous. Germline values: CDR1 MDHEN, CDR2 SYDVKM. Between the trimmed V and J ends, which lost 11 bases and 1 base, there was a span of 18 bases. The CDR3 length is 15 residues. CDR3 region: CAVAPLGLSNQPQHF. In DNA, the CDR3 is TGTGCCGTGGCTCCTTTGGGGTTGAGCAATCAGCCCCAGCATTTT. The full variable domain, rest sourced from reference TRBV28 and TRBJ1-5, is DVKVTQSSRYLVKRTGEKVFLECVQDMDHENMFWYRQDPGLGLRLIYFSYDVKMKEKGDIPEGYSVSREKKERFSLILESASTNQTSMYLCAVAPLGLSNQPQHFGDGTRLSIL.

This clonotype was detected ten times or more. J is TRBJ2-7 and V is TRBV25-1, with TRBD1 matching 10 bases. CDR3 length: 16 residues. Looked up from germline, CDR1 is MGHDK and CDR2 is SYGVNS. Losses at the gene ends were 4 bases for V and 1 base for J; bases not matched to a gene: 7. The CDR3 DNA reads TGTGCCAGCAGTGGAACCTGGGACAGGGGATCCTACGAGCAGTACTTC. Protein: CASSGTWDRGSYEQYF.

The chain uses TRBV20-1 and TRBJ1-4; no reliable D call. Trimming pared 3 bases from V and 0 bases from J, leaving 8 bases between. Germline V CDR1 and CDR2: DFQATT, SNEGSKA (reference sequence). CDR3 length: 14 residues. The CDR3: CSASPGATNEKLFF. The CDR3 DNA reads as TGCAGTGCTAGTCCCGGAGCAACTAATGAAAAACTGTTTTTT.

This clonotype occurred many times. CDR3 nucleotide sequence: TGCAGTGCTAGGGACAGGGGTTTCTACGAGCAGTACTTC. Its protein is CSARDRGFYEQYF. V usage is TRBV20-1 and J usage is TRBJ2-7; the match to TRBD1 covers 9 bases. Germline V gene sequence: CDR1 DFQATT, CDR2 SNEGSKA (reference sequence). The V gene end was trimmed by 3 bases and the J gene end by 3 bases; junction bases not matched to a gene: 3. The CDR3 length is 13 residues.

This clonotype has at least ten counts. The chain is built from TRBV15 and TRBJ2-5; 8 nucleotides agree with TRBD2. V lost 4 bases to trimming and J lost 2 bases; unmatched junction nucleotides: 9. CDR1 LNHNV and CDR2 YYDKDF come from the germline V gene (reference sequence). This CDR3 comprises 16 residues. The DNA for the CDR3 is TGTGCCACCAGCAAAGGTGAGCGGGGGAGTCAAGAGACCCAGTACTTC. Amino acid sequence: CATSKGERGSQETQYF.

This clonotype has at least ten counts. The chain links TRBV7-2 to TRBJ1-2; TRBD1 agrees at 9 bases. Germline V gives CDR1 SGHTA, CDR2 FQGNSA. The V and J ends lost 5 bases and 4 bases, in that order; junction bases with no gene match: 11. The CDR3 extends over 16 amino acids. DNA for the CDR3: TGTGCCAGCAGCCAGGGACACAGGGGGCGGTCCTATGGCTACACCTTC. This translates into CASSQGHRGRSYGYTF. The entire variable domain, with the rest obtained from reference TRBV7-2 and TRBJ1-2, is as follows: GAGVSQSPSNKVTEKGKDVELRCDPISGHTALYWYRQSLGQGLEFLIYFQGNSAPDKSGLPSDRFSAERTGGSVSTLTIQRTQQEDSAVYLCASSQGHRGRSYGYTFGSGTRLTVV.